These 30 T cell receptor beta chains came from one sample sequenced in a study of T cells in Graves' hyperthyroidism and ophthalmopathy. Amplification of TCR beta CDR3 regions was performed using RNA transcripts as template. The primer set for the first-round RT-PCR of the TCR CDR3 was HTBI. In TCRdb, the multiplex PCR reads were re-called with MiXCR into one record per CDR3 protein. Found here are about 640,000 distinct CDR3 sequences, approximately 15% of them singletons; the top ten hold approximately 12%. The sample was blood. These receptors originate from a woman in her fifties or sixties with Graves' ophthalmopathy.

This clonotype has more than one count but fewer than ten. The V call is TRBV7-9, the J call TRBJ1-4; D not certain. V lost 10 bases to trimming and J lost 8 bases, with 11 bases between them. CDR1 is SEHNR and CDR2 is FQNEAQ in the germline V gene (reference sequence). This CDR3 contains 11 residues. For the CDR3, the DNA is TGTGCCATCGAAGTAAGAGAAAAACTGTTTTTT. The encoded protein is CAIEVREKLFF.

This clonotype has ten or more counts. V is TRBV5-8 and J is TRBJ1-5, with D tentatively TRBD1 (6 bases). Per the germline V gene, CDR1 is SGHTS and CDR2 is YDEGEE. V lost 5 bases and J lost 0, with 15 bases in between. This CDR3 contains 16 residues. For the CDR3, the DNA is TGTGCCAGCAGAGACGGGACATCTGATAGCAATCAGCCCCAGCATTTT. Translation: CASRDGTSDSNQPQHF.

This clonotype occurred once. At one boundary the junction diverges from the germline segment, which might be a read error. The chain uses TRBV5-1 and TRBJ2-1; D might be TRBD1 (6 bases). CDR3 length: 18 residues. Per the germline V gene, CDR1 is SGHRS and CDR2 is YFSETQ. CDR3 sequence (DNA): TGTGCCAGCAACAACGACCCGATGGACAGAGGCTTAGTGGATGAGCAGTTCTTC. Translated, it gives CASNNDPMDRGLVDEQFF.

This chain connects TRBV19 to TRBJ1-1; no reliable D call. The ends were cut back, 2 bases at V and 1 base at J, with 2 bases in the middle. This CDR3 region has 12 residues. Germline V gives CDR1 LNHDA, CDR2 SQIVND (reference sequence). The CDR3 region has the DNA TGTGCCAGTAGTATATGGAACACTGAAGCTTTCTTT. Amino acids: CASSIWNTEAFF.

The chain couples TRBV4-2 to TRBJ2-1; possible D gene TRBD1, 6 bases. V was pared by 1 base and J by 7 bases, with 8 bases between. The germline V gene has CDR1 LGHNA and CDR2 YNFKEQ. The CDR3 spans 13 residues. CDR3 protein: CASSQVGQNEQFF. Written as DNA, the CDR3 is TGTGCCAGCAGCCAAGTGGGACAAAATGAGCAGTTCTTC.

This clonotype was observed a handful of times. This chain connects TRBV9 to TRBJ2-1; unclear D gene. V lost 2 bases to trimming and J lost 5 bases, with 11 bases between them. The CDR3 runs to 14 residues. Germline CDR1 and CDR2: SGDLS and YYNGEE. CDR3 sequence: CASSVQSYDNEQFF. The CDR3 DNA reads TGTGCCAGCAGCGTGCAAAGTTACGACAATGAGCAGTTCTTC.

This chain connects TRBV15 to TRBJ1-4; D remains ambiguous. V lost 5 bases to trimming and J lost 0 bases, with 13 bases between them. Germline CDR1 reads LNHNV; CDR2 reads YYDKDF (reference sequence). CDR3 length equals 16 residues. CDR3 bases: TGTGCCACCAGCGAGGGCAGAATTGCAACTAATGAAAAACTGTTTTTT. This translates into CATSEGRIATNEKLFF.

This clonotype was seen repeatedly, ten times or more. V and J are TRBV28 and TRBJ2-2; TRBD1 might be the D (7 bases). Looked up from germline, CDR1 is MDHEN and CDR2 is SYDVKM. V was shortened by 8 bases and J by 3 bases, with 34 bases between the two germline ends. The CDR3 is 21 amino acids. This CDR3 reads CASWGSGWPLSGQAHTGELFF. The CDR3 DNA reads as TGTGCCAGCTGGGGTTCTGGTTGGCCCCTTAGCGGACAGGCCCACACCGGGGAGCTGTTTTTT.

This clonotype appeared many times. The chain couples TRBV9 to TRBJ2-3; D is ambiguous. The length of the CDR3 is 17 residues. V was pared by 3 bases and J by 0 bases, with 17 bases between. The V gene's germline CDR1 is SGDLS and CDR2 YYNGEE. This CDR3 is CASSDSRFTTSTDTQYF. CDR3 in DNA: TGTGCCAGCAGCGACTCCCGGTTCACTACTAGCACAGATACGCAGTATTTT.

This clonotype has a count of ten or more. V usage is TRBV18 and J usage is TRBJ2-2; D ambiguous. The CDR3 has 15 amino acids. Trimming removed 2 bases from V and 0 bases from J, with 7 bases in between. In germline, CDR1 is KGHSH, CDR2 LQKENI. The CDR3 sequence is CASSPKPANTGELFF. CDR3 coding DNA: TGTGCCAGCTCACCAAAACCCGCGAACACCGGGGAGCTGTTTTTT.

This clonotype showed up many times. The chain uses TRBV5-1 and TRBJ1-1; 7 bases align to TRBD1. The trim removed 4 bases at V and 1 base at J, leaving 4 bases unmatched. Germline V gene data show CDR1 as SGHRS and CDR2 as YFSETQ. The length of the CDR3 is 14 residues. CDR3 amino acids: CASSIGGANTEAFF. CDR3 DNA sequence: TGCGCCAGCAGCATAGGGGGCGCGAACACTGAAGCTTTCTTT.

This clonotype was detected many times. The chain is built from TRBV30 and TRBJ2-7; D is possibly TRBD1 (5 bases). The CDR3 contains 11 residues. Per germline, CDR1 GTSNPN and CDR2 SVGIG (reference sequence). The ends were cut back, 5 bases at V and 5 bases at J, with 10 bases in the middle. CDR3 sequence: CAWGTGHEQYF. The CDR3 DNA sequence: TGTGCCTGGGGTACAGGTCACGAGCAGTACTTC.

This clonotype appeared a few times. J is TRBJ1-5 and V is TRBV7-2; D remains ambiguous. The germline V gene has CDR1 SGHTA and CDR2 FQGNSA. This CDR3 has 14 amino acids. Trimming removed 5 bases at V and 0 bases at J, with 8 bases between. CDR3 nucleotide sequence: TGTGCCAGCAGCCACAGCTATAGCAATCAGCCCCAGCATTTT. Protein product: CASSHSYSNQPQHF.

The CDR3 protein is CASSPMGGRQPQHF. The CDR3 DNA reads as TGTGCCAGCAGTCCTATGGGGGGGAGACAGCCCCAGCATTTT. The gene calls are TRBV6-2 or TRBV6-3 and TRBJ1-5; possible D gene TRBD1, 5 bases. Germline assignment: CDR1 MNHEY and CDR2 SVGEGT. The CDR3 contains 14 residues. V lost 5 bases and J lost 7, with 15 bases in between.

The table lists this clonotype with many counts. The chain links TRBV7-8 to TRBJ1-2; D remains unclear. Germline V gene lookup returns CDR1 SGHVS and CDR2 FQNEAQ. CDR3 length: 11 amino acids. Trimming cost V 4 bases and J 6 bases, with 6 bases left between them. CDR3 nucleotides: TGTGCCAGCAGCTCTGGCGATGGCTACACCTTC. Amino acids: CASSSGDGYTF.

This clonotype was seen ten or more times. This chain's CDR3 is CASSSLTGLLSTYEQYF. The CDR3 DNA is TGTGCCAGCAGTTCTCTAACTGGACTCCTAAGCACCTACGAGCAGTACTTC. V gene TRBV12-3 or TRBV12-4 combines with J gene TRBJ2-7, with D possibly matching TRBD2 (5 bases). The CDR3 is made up of 17 amino acids. The V end lost 4 bases, the J end lost 2 bases, and 21 bases lay between the germline ends.

This clonotype was recorded many times. The chain joins TRBV27 to TRBJ1-2, with D tentatively TRBD1 (6 bases). CDR3 length equals 14 residues. CDR1 is MNHEY, CDR2 SMNVEV, per germline (reference sequence). V lost 1 base to trimming and J lost 6 bases, with 12 bases between them. CDR3 sequence: CASSLFGAGDGYTF. In DNA, the CDR3 is TGTGCCAGCAGTTTATTTGGGGCAGGGGATGGCTACACCTTC.

This clonotype was seen ten or more times. The chain recombines TRBV28 with TRBJ1-5; D ambiguous. There are 19 residues in the CDR3. Germline V gives CDR1 MDHEN, CDR2 SYDVKM. With 3 bases removed from V and 1 base from J, the gap between germline ends came to 22 bases. The DNA for the CDR3 is TGTGCCAGCAGTTTGCGGCGGGTCATTGGGGTGTTGAGCAATCAGCCCCAGCATTTT. It yields the protein CASSLRRVIGVLSNQPQHF.

This chain joins TRBV19 and TRBJ2-2, with TRBD2 matching over 8 bases. The V segment lost 6 bases and the J segment 1 base; nucleotides outside the gene matches: 4. This CDR3 region has 15 residues. The germline V gene has CDR1 LNHDA and CDR2 SQIVND (reference sequence). CDR3 coding DNA: TGTGCCAGTAGGACCGGGAGGGGGAACACCGGGGAGCTGTTTTTT. Translated, it gives CASRTGRGNTGELFF.

This clonotype showed up many times. The rearrangement uses TRBV11-3 and TRBJ2-2; 8 bases are shared with TRBD2. After removal of 4 bases from V and 6 bases from J, the junction contained 7 bases not matched to a gene. The CDR3 covers 15 residues. Germline CDR1 and CDR2: SGHNT and YENEEA. The CDR3 sequence: CASSSGLGRAGELFF. The CDR3 DNA is TGTGCCAGCAGCTCGGGACTAGGTCGGGCCGGGGAGCTGTTTTTT.

This clonotype was seen at least ten times. The chain employs TRBV20-1 and TRBJ1-5; D gene ambiguous. The germline CDR1 and CDR2 sequences are DFQATT and SNEGSKA (reference sequence). Trimming left V 1 base short and J 7 bases short, with 11 bases between. The CDR3 has 13 residues. CDR3 protein: CSARASEKQPQHF. Here the CDR3 DNA reads TGCAGTGCTAGAGCCAGCGAGAAGCAGCCCCAGCATTTT.

This clonotype was seen ten or more times. This chain links TRBV7-9 with TRBJ2-2; TRBD2 aligns across 9 bases. Germline lookup yields CDR1 SEHNR and CDR2 FQNEAQ (reference sequence). The V segment lost 5 bases and the J segment 7 bases; nucleotides outside the gene matches: 5. This CDR3 is built from 14 residues. The DNA for the CDR3 is TGTGCCAGCAGCCCTCGGACTAGCGTCGGGGAGCTGTTTTTT. Amino acid sequence: CASSPRTSVGELFF.

This clonotype was detected ten times or more. CDR3 bases: TGTGCCAGCAGGATACCGAAACTGACTAATTCACCCCTCCACTTT. Protein sequence: CASRIPKLTNSPLHF. The chain carries TRBV28 and TRBJ1-6; D unclear. The germline CDR1 and CDR2 sequences are MDHEN and SYDVKM. The CDR3 is made up of 15 amino acids. The V end lost 6 bases, the J end lost 6 bases, and 15 bases lay between the germline ends.

The chain uses TRBV19 and TRBJ2-7; 9 bases line up with TRBD1. After removal of 6 bases from V and 3 bases from J, the junction contained 6 bases not matched to a gene. The CDR3 is 14 amino acids. CDR1 and CDR2 from the germline V gene are LNHDA and SQIVND (reference sequence). The CDR3 loop is CASRPLGQGYEQYF. CDR3 in DNA: TGTGCCAGTAGACCCCTGGGACAGGGCTACGAGCAGTACTTC.

Remarks on this clonotype: A read error may explain this, as a much larger clone is one base away. The genes are TRBV29-1 and TRBJ1-3, with D possibly matching TRBD1 (6 bases). Germline V gene sequence: CDR1 SQVTM, CDR2 ANQGSEA. The CDR3 is 16 residues long. This chain's CDR3 is CSAEGGGRSSGSTIYF. CDR3 sequence (DNA): TGCAGCGCCGAAGGGGGAGGGAGAAGCTCTGGAAGCACCATATATTTT.

Turning to this clonotype: A read error is possible here, since a much larger clone lies one base away. V is TRBV30 and J is TRBJ2-1, with D perhaps TRBD1 or TRBD2 (6 bases each). Trimming stripped 3 bases from V and 8 bases from J, with 17 bases between. This CDR3 is 14 amino acids long. CDR1 GTSNPN and CDR2 SVGIG come from the germline V gene (reference sequence). Here the CDR3 reads CAWSDLSGGDEQFF. The DNA of the CDR3 is TGTGCCTGGAGCGATCTTTCCGGGGGCGATGAGCAGTTCTTC.

The rearrangement uses TRBV28 and TRBJ1-1, with D hard to call. The CDR3 extends over 14 amino acids. V was trimmed by 5 bases and J by 3 bases, leaving 13 bases between them. Germline assignment: CDR1 MDHEN and CDR2 SYDVKM. The chain's CDR3 is CASSPPGSYTEAFF. The DNA of the CDR3 is TGTGCCAGCAGTCCACCCGGGTCTTACACTGAAGCTTTCTTT.

The chain couples TRBV5-1 to TRBJ2-7; D not resolved. The V end lost 1 base, the J end lost 7 bases, and 9 bases lay between the germline ends. Per germline, CDR1 SGHRS and CDR2 YFSETQ. There are 12 residues in the CDR3. As DNA, the CDR3 is TGCGCCAGCAGCTTGTCGGGCACTGAGCAGTACTTC. It codes for CASSLSGTEQYF. The variable domain in full, with the rest retrieved from reference TRBV5-1 and TRBJ2-7, is KAGVTQTPRYLIKTRGQQVTLSCSPISGHRSVSWYQQTPGQGLQFLFEYFSETQRNKGNFPGRFSGRQFSNSRSEMNVSTLELGDSALYLCASSLSGTEQYFGPGTRLTVT.

This clonotype has just a few counts. A read error may produce the germline difference seen at one junction end. The V gene is TRBV11-1, the J gene TRBJ2-1; 14 nucleotides match TRBD2. Germline CDR1 and CDR2: SGHAT and FQDESV (reference sequence). The CDR3 runs to 15 residues. The CDR3 loop is CASSSEGLAGGEQSF. The CDR3 bases are TGTGCCAGCAGCTCCGAAGGACTAGCGGGGGGTGAGCAGTCCTTC. Using reference TRBV11-1 and TRBJ2-1 for the parts outside the CDR3, the full variable domain is EAEVAQSPRYKITEKSQAVAFWCDPISGHATLYWYRQILGQGPELLVQFQDESVVDDSQLPKDRFSAERLKGVDSTLKIQPAELGDSAMYLCASSSEGLAGGEQSFGPGTRLTVL.

The J gene is TRBJ2-1, the V gene TRBV28; D is possibly TRBD1 or TRBD2 (6 bases each). Germline-derived CDR1 and CDR2 are MDHEN and SYDVKM. The ends were cut back, 4 bases at V and 7 bases at J, with 17 bases in the middle. This CDR3 is 15 amino acids long. CDR3 nucleotide sequence: TGTGCCAGCAGTTCCGGGGGCGACACAGAAAATGAGCAGTTCTTC. This codes for CASSSGGDTENEQFF.